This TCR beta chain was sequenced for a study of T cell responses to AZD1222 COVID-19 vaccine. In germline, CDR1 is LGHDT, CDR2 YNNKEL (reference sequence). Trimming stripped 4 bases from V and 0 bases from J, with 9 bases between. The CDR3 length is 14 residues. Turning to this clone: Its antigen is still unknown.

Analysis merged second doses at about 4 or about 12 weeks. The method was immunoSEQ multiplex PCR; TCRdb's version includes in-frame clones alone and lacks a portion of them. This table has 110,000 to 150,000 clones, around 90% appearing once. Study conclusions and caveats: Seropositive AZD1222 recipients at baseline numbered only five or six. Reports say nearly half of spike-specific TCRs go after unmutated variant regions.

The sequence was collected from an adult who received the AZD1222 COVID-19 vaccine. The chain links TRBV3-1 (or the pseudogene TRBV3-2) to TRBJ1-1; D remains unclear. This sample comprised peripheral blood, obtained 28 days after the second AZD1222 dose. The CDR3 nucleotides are TGTGCCAGCAGCCCCTACTGGATGAACACTGAAGCTTTCTTT. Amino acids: CASSPYWMNTEAFF.